This is a list of T cell receptor beta chains from one sample in a study of cytomegalovirus exposure and HLA in healthy donors. Here immunoSEQ multiplex PCR was the method, and the copy in TCRdb shows in-frame clones only, minus some. This table holds roughly 51,000 clones. Sequencing was carried out using PBMCs. These receptors were taken from a woman between 45 and 65 years old in good health and CMV-seropositive. The CDR3 runs from the conserved cysteine through the conserved F or W. The D gene is left open where the match is weak. Rows give clone size only sometimes, using once, few, many, or a class for an expanded clone.

TRBD2 TRBJ2-5 NA TRBV2 TGTGCCAGCAGGGGAGGGACTATATGGGACTTC CASRGGTIWDF
NA TRBJ1-1 NA TRBV4-2 TGTGCCAGCAGCGCGGGGGGGACAAGGGGCGTTAACACTGAAGCTTTCTTT CASSAGGTRGVNTEAFF
TRBD2 TRBJ2-5 NA TRBV5-1 TGCGCCACCTCCCCATGGGCGGGAGAGGAGACCCAGTACTTC CATSPWAGEETQYF
NA TRBJ1-1 NA TRBV14 TGTGCCAGCAGCCAACTGAGGTTTGGGGAGCGTCGGGGTTTTAGGAACACTGAAGCTTTCTTT CASSQLRFGERRGFRNTEAFF
NA TRBJ1-2 NA TRBV7-9 TGTGCCAGCAGCGGGAGGGAGAACTATGGCTACACCTTC CASSGRENYGYTF
TRBD1 TRBJ1-5 NA TRBV15 TGTGCCACCAGCAGGGGACAGGGGTTTCAGCCCCAGCATTTT CATSRGQGFQPQHF
TRBD1 TRBJ2-3 NA TRBV30 TGTGCCTGGAGTAGCAGGGGGCGAGGGACAGATACGCAGTATTTT CAWSSRGRGTDTQYF
TRBD1 TRBJ1-2 NA TRBV5-1 TGCGCCAGCAGCCAGACAGGGGGCATCTATGGCTACACCTTC CASSQTGGIYGYTF
TRBD1 TRBJ2-7 NA TRBV7-9 TGTGCCAGCAGCTTTCGGGACAGGGGTACCTACGAGCAGTACTTC CASSFRDRGTYEQYF
NA TRBJ1-5 NA TRBV2 TGTGCCAGCAGGGTTCAGGGGCATATCAATCAGCCCCAGCATTTT CASRVQGHINQPQHF
NA TRBJ2-6 NA TRBV5-5 TGTGCCAGCAGCTCGTGGCCGGGAGGGGCCAACGTCCTGACTTTC CASSSWPGGANVLTF
TRBD2 TRBJ2-7 NA TRBV9 TGTGCCAGCAGCGTAGAAGCGGGGGGCTCCTACGAGCAGTACTTC CASSVEAGGSYEQYF
NA TRBJ2-2 NA TRBV27 TGTGCCAGCAGGCTCAGGATCTCGGACACCGGGGAGCTGTTTTTT CASRLRISDTGELFF
TRBD2 TRBJ2-7 NA TRBV7-2 TGTGCCAGCAGCTCCCCTGGGACTAGCGGGGGTTCCTACGAGCAGTACTTC CASSSPGTSGGSYEQYF
TRBD1 TRBJ2-7 NA TRBV7-8 TGTGCCAGCAGCCCATGGACAGGGGGCTACGAGCAGTACTTC CASSPWTGGYEQYF
TRBD2 TRBJ2-3 NA TRBV5-1 TGCGCCAGCAGCTTGCTACTAGCGATCACAGATACGCAGTATTTT CASSLLLAITDTQYF
TRBD2 TRBJ2-1 NA TRBV5-1 TGCGCCAGCAGCTTGGAACTAGCGGGCAACAATGAGCAGTTCTTC CASSLELAGNNEQFF
TRBD2 TRBJ2-1 NA TRBV27 TGTGCCAGCTCAAACACGGGGCTAGCGGTTTACAATGAGCAGTTCTTC CASSNTGLAVYNEQFF
TRBD2 TRBJ2-1 NA TRBV4-2 TGTGCCAGCAGCTTAAGGGCTAGCGGGGGTTCAAGCTCCTACAATGAGCAGTTCTTC CASSLRASGGSSSYNEQFF
NA TRBJ2-2 NA TRBV6-5 TGTGCCAGCACCAAGGGGTACACCGGGGAGCTGTTTTTT CASTKGYTGELFF
TRBD1 TRBJ1-5 NA TRBV13 TGTGCCAGCAGGCAAACCGGGACAGGGGGCTCATTGAGCAATCAGCCCCAGCATTTT CASRQTGTGGSLSNQPQHF
NA TRBJ2-1 medium-sized TRBV6-4 TGTGCCAGCAGTGACGGGGGGAGCGGTCACAATGAGCAGTTCTTC CASSDGGSGHNEQFF
NA TRBJ2-7 NA TRBV5-1 TGCGCCAGCAGCTTGTGGGACTTAAGCTCCTACGAGCAGTACTTC CASSLWDLSSYEQYF
NA TRBJ2-3 NA TRBV29-1 TGCAGCGTTGAGGTGGGAGCAACAGATACGCAGTATTTT CSVEVGATDTQYF
NA TRBJ1-1 NA TRBV7-2 TGTGCCAGCAGCCCAGGGGTTGTGAACACTGAAGCTTTCTTT CASSPGVVNTEAFF
NA TRBJ2-7 NA TRBV5-4 TGTGCCAGCAGCTCCTTCTGGGACAACTACGAGCAGTACTTC CASSSFWDNYEQYF
NA TRBJ2-7 NA TRBV2 TGTGCCAGCACCCCGGAGGTACCCGTCTACGAGCAGTACTTC CASTPEVPVYEQYF
NA TRBJ2-7 NA TRBV18 TGTGCCAGCTCAGCCACAGGGTTCAACGAGCAGTACTTC CASSATGFNEQYF
TRBD2 TRBJ2-3 NA TRBV28 TGTGCCAGCAGTACCCCTGGACTAGCGGGAGTGACGCAGTATTTT CASSTPGLAGVTQYF
TRBD1 TRBJ2-1 NA TRBV5-1 TGCGCCAGTTCACAGGGGGTCGGGTACAATGAGCAGTTCTTC CASSQGVGYNEQFF
TRBD2 TRBJ2-2 NA TRBV30 TGTGCCTGGAGTGTACCGGCGGGAGAGGGGTGGAGCGGGGAGCTGTTTTTT CAWSVPAGEGWSGELFF
TRBD1 TRBJ1-1 NA TRBV2 TGTGCCAGCACCGACATTCGACAGGGGAGGACTGAAGCTTTCTTT CASTDIRQGRTEAFF
TRBD1 TRBJ2-3 NA TRBV5-1 TGCGCCAGCAGCTCCGGACAGGGAGATACGCAGTATTTT CASSSGQGDTQYF
TRBD1 TRBJ1-4 NA TRBV5-1 TGCGCCAGCAGCCCCGGGACAGGCTCTAGGACTAATGAAAAACTGTTTTTT CASSPGTGSRTNEKLFF
NA TRBJ1-1 NA TRBV9 TGTGCCAGCAGGGGGACTGGAGCTGAAGCTTTCTTT CASRGTGAEAFF
TRBD2 TRBJ2-1 NA TRBV29-1 TGCAGCGTTCCCTCCGGGACTACAACCTACAATGAGCAGTTCTTC CSVPSGTTTYNEQFF
TRBD1 TRBJ1-1 NA TRBV9 TGTGCCAGCAGCGGCCAACAGGGGGCCACTGAAGCTTTCTTT CASSGQQGATEAFF
TRBD1 TRBJ1-2 NA TRBV5-1 TGCGCCAGCAGCTTGGTTCTGACAGGGGCGATAGCTAACTATGGCTACACCTTC CASSLVLTGAIANYGYTF
NA TRBJ1-1 NA TRBV6-5 TGTGCCAGCAGTTACGCCCAGGCCACTGAAGCTTTCTTT CASSYAQATEAFF
NA TRBJ1-1 medium-sized TRBV7-9 TGTGCCAGCAGCTTCTCCGAGAGACTCGGGGAGTTCTTT CASSFSERLGEFF
NA TRBJ2-1 NA TRBV4-3 TGCGCCAGCAGCCAAGATTTGGCGGGTTCCTACAATGAGCAGTTCTTC CASSQDLAGSYNEQFF
NA TRBJ2-5 NA TRBV5-4 TGTGCCAGCAGCTTGTATGAGACCCAGTACTTC CASSLYETQYF
NA TRBJ2-2 NA TRBV7-9 TGTGCCAGCAGCTCAGGACAGACCACCGGGGAGCTGTTTTTT CASSSGQTTGELFF
TRBD1 TRBJ1-2 NA TRBV6-6 TGTGCCAGCAGTAACAACAGGGGGCAAGGCTACACCTTC CASSNNRGQGYTF
TRBD1 TRBJ2-7 NA TRBV5-1 TGCGCCAGCAGCTCGGGACAGGGGTTTAACGAGCAGTACTTC CASSSGQGFNEQYF
TRBD1 TRBJ2-7 NA TRBV6-4 TGTGCCAGCCTGACAGGGGGGTGGGAGCAGTACTTC CASLTGGWEQYF
TRBD1 TRBJ2-5 NA TRBV2 TGTGCCAGCAAGGTCGCTGGGACAGGGCAAGAGACCCAGTACTTC CASKVAGTGQETQYF
TRBD1 TRBJ2-2 NA TRBV19 TGTGCCAGTAGTACCAATCCCGGGACAGGATTCACCGGGGAGCTGTTTTTT CASSTNPGTGFTGELFF
NA TRBJ1-5 NA TRBV4-1 TGCGCCAGCAGTCCGGGGGAGGGGATGGAGCCCCAGCATTTT CASSPGEGMEPQHF
NA TRBJ1-3 NA TRBV23-1 TGCGCCAGCAGTCAAGTACAGCCTGGAAACACCATATATTTT CASSQVQPGNTIYF
NA TRBJ1-2 NA TRBV5-1 TGCGCCAGCAGCTTGACAGGGTTTGGCTACACCTTC CASSLTGFGYTF